Each of the 21 T cell receptor beta chains below was sequenced from the same sample in a study of Ad26.COV2.S vaccination and SARS-CoV-2 variants. Specified treatment: around 19 received Ad26.COV2.S at low or high dose, single or two shots; several received placebo; per-sample allocation not given. On day 63 after the first injection, vaccine and placebo recipients gave samples. This table comes from immunoSEQ multiplex PCR, and its TCRdb copy is limited to in-frame clones, with some not included. The sample lists about 350,000 clones, more than 75% seen once, with around 3.3% in the top ten. Sequenced material: peripheral blood, taken in a trial of Ad26.COV2.S vaccine versus placebo. Every receptor here comes from a person between 18 and 60 years old who received the Ad26.COV2.S COVID-19 vaccine or a placebo.

This chain connects TRBV29-1 to TRBJ2-7; D remains unclear. Looked up from germline, CDR1 is SQVTM and CDR2 is ANQGSEA. The CDR3 totals 14 residues. The V end was cut by 3 bases, the J end by 0 bases, with 12 bases between. The CDR3 DNA is TGCAGCGTTGACGCAGGCACGAGCTCCTACGAGCAGTACTTC. Its protein product is CSVDAGTSSYEQYF.

A word on this clone: Other nucleotide sequences in the sample specify the same CDR3. The chain uses TRBV29-1 and TRBJ2-3; D not certain. Trimming pared 4 bases from V and 0 bases from J, leaving 5 bases between. The germline V gene has CDR1 SQVTM and CDR2 ANQGSEA. This CDR3 is 12 amino acids long. CDR3 region: CSVVVSTDTQYF. The DNA for the CDR3 is TGCAGCGTTGTAGTCAGCACAGATACGCAGTATTTT.

The V and J genes are TRBV5-3 and TRBJ2-4; maybe TRBD2 (7 bases). TRBV5-3 is known as an ORF, though its function is uncertain. V was cut by 0 bases and J by 3 bases, with 13 bases left in between. The CDR3 loop spans 16 amino acids. Here the CDR3 reads CARSLDLGGLKNIQYF. The CDR3, as DNA: TGTGCCAGAAGCTTGGATTTGGGGGGGCTCAAAAACATTCAGTACTTC.

The genes are TRBV2 and TRBJ2-1; 9 positions match TRBD2. CDR3 size: 14 residues. Germline trimming cut 7 bases from V and 5 bases from J; bases unmatched to any gene: 6. Germline CDR1 reads SNHLY; CDR2 reads FYNNEI. The CDR3 coding sequence is TGTGCCAGCACAAGGGAGCGGGGGGACAATGAGCAGTTCTTC. It is translated as CASTRERGDNEQFF.

The V and J genes are TRBV5-1 and TRBJ1-6; a weak D match, TRBD1 (5 bases). The germline V gene encodes CDR1 SGHRS and CDR2 YFSETQ. The ends were cut back, 4 bases at V and 8 bases at J, with 16 bases in the middle. The CDR3 runs to 15 residues. The CDR3 sequence is CASSLRSGADSPLHF. The CDR3 DNA reads TGCGCCAGCAGCCTCCGATCCGGGGCTGATTCACCCCTCCACTTT.

V and J are TRBV19 and TRBJ1-2; D is unclear. With 3 bases removed from V and 0 bases from J, the gap between germline ends came to 5 bases. The CDR3 has 13 amino acids. Germline V gene data show CDR1 as LNHDA and CDR2 as SQIVND (reference sequence). The CDR3 loop reads CASSMVANYGYTF. CDR3 coding DNA: TGTGCCAGTAGTATGGTTGCTAACTATGGCTACACCTTC.

The chain combines TRBV7-2 with TRBJ2-1, with 11 bases lining up with TRBD1. V shed 0 bases and J 15 bases; nucleotides not matched to a gene: 19. Germline assignment: CDR1 SGHTA and CDR2 FQGNSA. This CDR3 spans 18 amino acids. CDR3 residues: CASSLAKGDRGRAQSPFF. CDR3 coding DNA: TGTGCCAGCAGCTTAGCGAAAGGGGACAGGGGGAGGGCGCAGAGCCCGTTCTTC.

V and J are TRBV7-2 and TRBJ2-7; D remains ambiguous. V lost 0 bases and J 9 bases, leaving 12 bases between the germline ends. CDR1 and CDR2 from the germline V gene are SGHTA and FQGNSA. This CDR3 has 13 residues. As DNA, the CDR3 is TGTGCCAGCAGCTTAGCGGGCCCCCACGTGCAGTACTTC. This encodes CASSLAGPHVQYF.

The rearrangement links TRBV9 to TRBJ2-3; 10 bases align to TRBD1. This CDR3 has 14 residues. Looked up from germline, CDR1 is SGDLS and CDR2 is YYNGEE. V dropped 4 bases and J dropped 6; count of bases not matched to a gene: 5. CDR3 loop: CASSRDRGGDTQYF. The CDR3 DNA sequence: TGTGCCAGCAGCAGGGACAGGGGTGGGGATACGCAGTATTTT.

The chain recombines TRBV25-1 with TRBJ1-1; D is possibly TRBD1 (5 bases). V was cut by 6 bases and J by 5 bases, with 16 bases left in between. The CDR3 loop spans 14 amino acids. Germline V gene sequence: CDR1 MGHDK, CDR2 SYGVNS. The CDR3 DNA sequence: TGTGCCAGCAGGAGGGGTAAGGGGCGAACTGAAGCTTTCTTT. This sequence encodes CASRRGKGRTEAFF. Full variable domain (outside the CDR3, taken from reference TRBV25-1 and TRBJ1-1): EADIYQTPRYLVIGTGKKITLECSQTMGHDKMYWYQQDPGMELHLIHYSYGVNSTEKGDLSSESTVSRIRTEHFPLTLESARPSHTSQYLCASRRGKGRTEAFFGQGTRLTVV.

This chain connects TRBV5-5 to TRBJ2-1, with no clear D. The CDR3 covers 12 residues. V shed 2 bases and J shed 6 bases, with 6 bases lying between them. The germline V gene has CDR1 SGHKS and CDR2 YYEKEE (reference sequence). The CDR3 DNA is TGTGCCAGCAGCTTCATCCCCAATGAGCAGTTCTTC. Amino acids: CASSFIPNEQFF. The full variable domain, completed using reference TRBV5-5 and TRBJ2-1, is DAGVTQSPTHLIKTRGQQVTLRCSPISGHKSVSWYQQVLGQGPQFIFQYYEKEERGRGNFPDRFSARQFPNYSSELNVNALLLGDSALYLCASSFIPNEQFFGPGTRLTVL.

The rearrangement uses TRBV9 and TRBJ2-3; possible D gene TRBD2, 6 bases. This CDR3 spans 17 amino acids. Germline values: CDR1 SGDLS, CDR2 YYNGEE. V lost 4 bases and J lost 4, with 22 bases in between. CDR3: CASSSRERVSYADTQYF. The CDR3 bases are TGTGCCAGCAGCTCCCGGGAGAGGGTGAGCTACGCAGATACGCAGTATTTT.

The chain couples TRBV5-8 to TRBJ2-3, with D possibly being TRBD1 (5 bases). The CDR3 has 16 amino acids. Germline CDR1 SGHTS, CDR2 YDEGEE. V lost 4 bases and J 0 bases, leaving 15 bases between the germline ends. CDR3 sequence (DNA): TGTGCCAGCAGCCCCGGTTCAGGGTTGAGCACAGATACGCAGTATTTT. Protein product: CASSPGSGLSTDTQYF.

The chain employs TRBV9 and TRBJ2-7, with D tentatively TRBD1 or TRBD2 (5 bases each). V was cut by 0 bases and J by 7 bases, with 17 bases left in between. The CDR3 spans 15 residues. Germline V CDR1 and CDR2: SGDLS, YYNGEE. The CDR3 loop reads CASSVGRDGGVEQYF. The DNA of the CDR3 is TGTGCCAGCAGCGTAGGCCGGGACGGTGGGGTGGAGCAGTACTTC.

V gene TRBV9 combines with J gene TRBJ2-1; possibly TRBD2 for D (7 bases). The ends were cut back, 4 bases at V and 6 bases at J, with 20 bases in the middle. Germline loops: CDR1 SGDLS, CDR2 YYNGEE. The CDR3 is 16 amino acids. The CDR3 protein is CASSSSRGGGPNEQFF. The DNA for the CDR3 is TGTGCCAGCAGCTCCTCCCGAGGGGGGGGCCCCAATGAGCAGTTCTTC.

The chain carries TRBV13 and TRBJ2-1; D is perhaps TRBD2 (6 bases). CDR1 is PRHDT, CDR2 FYEKMQ, per germline (reference sequence). This CDR3 spans 15 amino acids. Trimming took 7 bases from V and 4 from J, leaving 17 bases between them. For the CDR3, the DNA is TGTGCCAGCACCGTCCCGGGAGAGGGATACAATGAGCAGTTCTTC. Amino acids: CASTVPGEGYNEQFF. Looking up the rest from reference TRBV13 and TRBJ2-1 gives the full variable domain: AAGVIQSPRHLIKEKRETATLKCYPIPRHDTVYWYQQGPGQDPQFLISFYEKMQSDKGSIPDRFSAQQFSDYHSELNMSSLELGDSALYFCASTVPGEGYNEQFFGPGTRLTVL.

This sequence joins TRBV2 and TRBJ1-6, with D maybe TRBD1 (5 bases). V was trimmed by 1 base and J by 7 bases, leaving 5 bases between them. Germline V lookup: CDR1 SNHLY, CDR2 FYNNEI. The CDR3 consists of 13 residues. CDR3 sequence: CASSEGGNSPLHF. CDR3 nucleotide sequence: TGTGCCAGCAGTGAAGGGGGGAATTCACCCCTCCACTTT.

The chain recombines TRBV7-2 with TRBJ1-2; 10 bases line up with TRBD1. Germline CDR1 reads SGHTA; CDR2 reads FQGNSA. CDR3 length: 16 residues. Trimming cost V 5 bases and J 7 bases; bases outside gene matches: 13. Written as DNA, the CDR3 is TGTGCCAGCAGCCCTATCGTGACAGGGGGCATAACTGGCTACACCTTC. Its translation: CASSPIVTGGITGYTF.

V gene TRBV7-2 combines with J gene TRBJ1-1; the D gene is possibly TRBD1 (5 bases). Deletions cut 0 bases from V and 9 bases from J, with 14 bases between. This CDR3 contains 14 residues. CDR1 and CDR2 (germline): SGHTA, FQGNSA. CDR3 nucleotide sequence: TGTGCCAGCAGCTTAGCAGGGGCCGGCGTTCAAGCTTTCTTT. Translating it yields CASSLAGAGVQAFF. The variable domain in full, with the rest retrieved from reference TRBV7-2 and TRBJ1-1, is GAGVSQSPSNKVTEKGKDVELRCDPISGHTALYWYRQSLGQGLEFLIYFQGNSAPDKSGLPSDRFSAERTGGSVSTLTIQRTQQEDSAVYLCASSLAGAGVQAFFGQGTRLTVV.

The chain links TRBV15 to TRBJ2-5, with D possibly TRBD2 on 6 matching bases. This CDR3 is built from 21 residues. With 0 bases removed from V and 5 bases from J, the gap between germline ends came to 31 bases. Germline CDR1 reads LNHNV; CDR2 reads YYDKDF (reference sequence). As DNA, the CDR3 is TGTGCCACCAGCAGAGATTCCTCAATTCGTCTCATTAGCACGGGGAGGGAGACCCAGTACTTC. Amino acid sequence: CATSRDSSIRLISTGRETQYF.

The chain links TRBV29-1 to TRBJ1-5; D gene uncertain. The CDR3 length is 14 residues. The germline V gene has CDR1 SQVTM and CDR2 ANQGSEA. The V gene lost 5 bases and the J gene lost 4 bases, with 15 bases spanning the gap. DNA of the CDR3: TGCAGCGTTCCCCCCATGAAGGCAAATCAGCCCCAGCATTTT. Residues: CSVPPMKANQPQHF.